The next 18 T cell receptor beta chains were all read from a single sample in a study of T cells in Graves' hyperthyroidism and ophthalmopathy. RNA transcripts yielded amplified TCR beta CDR3 regions. During a first-round RT-PCR of the TCR CDR3, the HTBI primer set was used. TCRdb re-derived calls from the multiplex PCR reads in MiXCR, one entry per CDR3 protein. The data contain about 700,000 distinct CDR3 sequences, 45% of them singletons. The sample was peripheral blood or thyroid tissue (not recorded which). Receptors were obtained from an adult man with Graves' disease, either hyperthyroidism or ophthalmopathy (not recorded which).

This clonotype occurred many times. The V call is TRBV7-8, the J call TRBJ1-3, with 8 bases matching TRBD1. The CDR3 totals 17 residues. Unmatched junction bases numbered 9, after V lost 5 bases and J lost 0 bases. CDR1 and CDR2 from the germline V gene are SGHVS and FQNEAQ. In DNA, the CDR3 is TGTGCCAGCAGCATCCGGGACAGGTTGATCTCTGGAAACACCATATATTTT. This sequence encodes CASSIRDRLISGNTIYF.

This chain connects TRBV10-3 to TRBJ1-1; perhaps TRBD1 as D (6 bases). This CDR3 contains 16 residues. Germline V CDR1 and CDR2: ENHRY, SYGVKD. V shed 6 bases and J shed 4 bases, with 21 bases lying between them. DNA of the CDR3: TGTGCCATCAGGACGTGGGGGGCCGGGGACGGCACTGAAGCTTTCTTT. It translates to CAIRTWGAGDGTEAFF.

This clonotype has a single count. This may be a read error, as it is one base from a much larger clone. The chain couples TRBV20-1 to TRBJ1-4, with no clear D. Germline lookup yields CDR1 DFQATT and CDR2 SNEGSKA (reference sequence). There are 13 residues in the CDR3. The CDR3 nucleotides read TGCAGTGCCAGACACGCAACTAATGAAAAACTGCTTTTT. It encodes CSARHATNEKLLF.

This clonotype was seen ten or more times. The gene calls are TRBV24-1 and TRBJ1-1, with 7 bases fitting TRBD1. The germline V gene has CDR1 KGHDR and CDR2 SFDVKD. The V and J ends lost 5 bases and 1 base, in that order; junction bases with no gene match: 3. The CDR3 spans 14 residues. CDR3 residues: CATSGTGENTEAFF. As DNA, the CDR3 is TGTGCCACCAGTGGCACAGGGGAGAACACTGAAGCTTTCTTT.

This chain joins TRBV29-1 and TRBJ1-1; unclear D gene. The CDR3 has 9 residues. Trimming stripped 7 bases from V and 5 bases from J, with 5 bases between. Germline V lookup: CDR1 SQVTM, CDR2 ANQGSEA. The CDR3 DNA sequence: TGCAGCGCTGTGACTGAAGCTTTCTTT. Residues: CSAVTEAFF. Full variable domain (missing parts from reference TRBV29-1 and TRBJ1-1): SAVISQKPSRDICQRGTSLTIQCQVDSQVTMMFWYRQQPGQSLTLIATANQGSEATYESGFVIDKFPISRPNLTFSTLTVSNMSPEDSSIYLCSAVTEAFFGQGTRLTVV.

V usage is TRBV14 and J usage is TRBJ1-2; no firm D call. The CDR3 has 14 amino acids. The V and J ends lost 0 bases and 5 bases respectively, with 10 bases between them. In germline, CDR1 is SGHDN, CDR2 FVKESK. CDR3 amino acids: CASSQEEGWYGYTF. The CDR3 region has the DNA TGTGCCAGCAGCCAAGAAGAGGGTTGGTATGGCTACACCTTC.

The rearrangement joins TRBV6-5 to TRBJ1-6; D gene ambiguous. The germline V gene has CDR1 MNHEY and CDR2 SVGAGI. V was clipped by 3 bases and J by 13 bases, with 16 bases between them. The CDR3 covers 14 residues. The CDR3 here is CASSYEYKVMPLHF. CDR3 coding DNA: TGTGCCAGCAGTTATGAGTACAAAGTTATGCCCCTCCACTTT.

This clonotype was counted a few times. The rearrangement uses TRBV15 and TRBJ2-2; the match to TRBD1 covers 7 bases. Germline trimming cut 3 bases from V and 5 bases from J; bases unmatched to any gene: 9. Germline-derived CDR1 and CDR2 are LNHNV and YYDKDF (reference sequence). This CDR3 comprises 16 residues. The CDR3 protein is CATSRETGRQTGELFF. The CDR3 bases are TGTGCCACCAGCAGGGAGACAGGGCGACAGACCGGGGAGCTGTTTTTT.

This clonotype appeared a single time. CDR3 amino acids: CASSPWTGKGVEEKLFF. CDR3 DNA sequence: TGTGCCAGCAGTCCCTGGACAGGGAAGGGGGTAGAGGAAAAACTGTTTTTT. The chain employs TRBV12-3 or TRBV12-4 and TRBJ1-4; TRBD1 agrees at 8 bases. The junction had 16 bases not matched to a gene; V was cut back by 5 bases and J by 8 bases. This CDR3 is 17 amino acids long.

The J gene is TRBJ1-2, the V gene TRBV25-1; TRBD1 matches at 9 bases. CDR3 length: 16 residues. CDR1 MGHDK and CDR2 SYGVNS come from the germline V gene. V lost 5 bases, J lost 3 bases, and 10 bases stayed unmatched. The CDR3 DNA reads TGTGCCAGCAGTCCCCTTTTGACAGGGGGGTACTATGGCTACACCTTC. As protein: CASSPLLTGGYYGYTF.

This clonotype has ten or more counts. The genes are TRBV7-2 and TRBJ2-5, with 9 nucleotides matching TRBD2. The CDR3 is made up of 16 amino acids. From germline, CDR1 is SGHTA and CDR2 FQGNSA. The ends lost 5 bases at V and 3 bases at J; junction bases unmatched: 10. The CDR3 is CASSGLAIAGEETQYF. In DNA form, the CDR3 reads TGTGCCAGCAGCGGCCTAGCCATAGCGGGGGAAGAGACCCAGTACTTC. Full variable domain (missing parts from reference TRBV7-2 and TRBJ2-5): GAGVSQSPSNKVTEKGKDVELRCDPISGHTALYWYRQSLGQGLEFLIYFQGNSAPDKSGLPSDRFSAERTGGSVSTLTIQRTQQEDSAVYLCASSGLAIAGEETQYFGPGTRLLVL.

The rearrangement joins TRBV9 to TRBJ1-1; D is ambiguous. CDR3 length: 13 residues. The V end was cut by 5 bases, the J end by 4 bases, with 12 bases between. The germline CDR1 and CDR2 sequences are SGDLS and YYNGEE. CDR3 region: CASSRAPGTEAFF. Written as DNA, the CDR3 is TGTGCCAGCAGTCGGGCCCCGGGCACTGAAGCTTTCTTT.

The sample holds a few counts of this clonotype. The rearrangement links TRBV5-1 to TRBJ1-3, with D hard to call. CDR3 length equals 16 residues. V gave up 1 base and J gave up 8 bases, with 19 bases separating them. Germline loops: CDR1 SGHRS, CDR2 YFSETQ. The CDR3 spells CASSLFGTADSDTIYF. For the CDR3, the DNA is TGCGCCAGCAGCTTGTTTGGAACGGCGGATTCGGACACCATATATTTT.

This clonotype was recorded many times. This chain joins TRBV2 and TRBJ2-6, with no clear D. CDR1 SNHLY and CDR2 FYNNEI come from the germline V gene. V was clipped by 4 bases and J by 1 base, with 8 bases between them. The CDR3 is made up of 15 amino acids. CDR3 bases: TGTGCCAGCAGTGCCCGTATGTCTGGGGCCAACGTCCTGACTTTC. Its protein is CASSARMSGANVLTF.

This clonotype was observed a single time. The V and J genes are TRBV20-1 and TRBJ1-5, with TRBD1 matching over 9 bases. The CDR3 is made up of 15 amino acids. Germline values: CDR1 DFQATT, CDR2 SNEGSKA (reference sequence). J gave up 3 bases and V 0 bases, and 3 bases lay outside the gene matches. The CDR3 nucleotides read TGCAGTGCTAGAGAACAGGGGGCGGACAATCAGCCCCAGCATTTT. Protein: CSAREQGADNQPQHF.

This clonotype has only one observation. This chain links TRBV12-3 or TRBV12-4 with TRBJ2-5; D is tentatively TRBD1 or TRBD2 (5 bases each). V was shortened by 3 bases and J by 2 bases, with 10 bases between the two germline ends. The CDR3 runs to 14 residues. DNA of the CDR3: TGTGCCAGCAGTTTGGGACCCACACAAGAGACCCAGTACTTC. It translates to CASSLGPTQETQYF.

Remarks on this clonotype: At one boundary the junction diverges from the germline segment, which might be a read error. The rearrangement links TRBV24-1 to TRBJ1-6; maybe TRBD1 (6 bases). Germline V lookup: CDR1 KGHDR, CDR2 SFDVKD. The CDR3 is 12 amino acids. The CDR3, as DNA: TGTGCCAGCAGTGAGACAGGACAGTCTCTCCACTTT. Its translation is CASSETGQSLHF.

This clonotype was picked up many times. The CDR3 nucleotides read TGTGCCAGCAGCTTTTATCCGACAGGGGAGGAAAAACTGTTTTTT. It encodes CASSFYPTGEEKLFF. The chain combines TRBV7-9 with TRBJ1-4, with 8 bases fitting TRBD1. CDR1 and CDR2 (germline): SEHNR, FQNEAQ (reference sequence). Trimming took 3 bases from V and 8 from J; bases not matched to a gene: 8. The CDR3 has 15 amino acids.